The 27 T cell receptor beta chains listed next were all sequenced from one sample in a study of cytomegalovirus exposure and HLA in healthy donors. Profiling relied on immunoSEQ multiplex PCR, and the TCRdb table lists in-frame clones only, not all of them. The sample yields approximately 270,000 clones, around 87% seen once. The specimen sequenced was PBMCs. Source of these receptors: a young woman in good health and CMV-seronegative.

In this sample, this clone turned up once. V is TRBV11-1 and J is TRBJ2-1; TRBD2 matches at 7 bases. V was pared by 3 bases and J by 7 bases, with 9 bases of the junction left unmatched. This CDR3 comprises 15 residues. Germline assignment: CDR1 SGHAT and CDR2 FQDESV (reference sequence). CDR3 in amino acids: CASSLGRVSGNEQFF. The CDR3 DNA follows: TGTGCCAGCAGCTTGGGGAGGGTGTCTGGGAATGAGCAGTTCTTC.

The V call is TRBV6-5, the J call TRBJ2-6, with a tentative D call TRBD1 (5 bases). With 9 bases removed from V and 4 bases from J, the gap between germline ends came to 13 bases. CDR3 length: 14 amino acids. From germline, CDR1 is MNHEY and CDR2 SVGAGI. The CDR3 nucleotides are TGTGCCAGTTTAAGGGGTGCCGGGGCCAACGTCCTGACTTTC. It codes for CASLRGAGANVLTF.

The rearrangement joins TRBV11-2 to TRBJ2-2; 9 nucleotides align to TRBD1. CDR1 and CDR2 from the germline V gene are SGHAT and FQNNGV. The V and J ends lost 5 bases and 4 bases, in that order; junction bases with no gene match: 8. This CDR3 is built from 16 residues. The CDR3 DNA reads TGTGCCAGCAGCACGGGACAGGGTGGGTTCACCGGGGAGCTGTTTTTT. Translated, it gives CASSTGQGGFTGELFF.

This chain links TRBV21-1 with TRBJ2-7; TRBD2 reflects the table's D call only, with no check against the DNA. TRBV21-1 is recorded as a pseudogene. CDR3 length equals 13 residues. The CDR3 bases are TGTGCCAGCAGCAAAGGGAGCTCCTACGAGCAGTACGTC. Its protein product is CASSKGSSYEQYV.

This rearrangement joins TRBV7-9 to TRBJ2-1, with TRBD2 matching over 8 bases. After removal of 5 bases from V and 5 bases from J, the junction contained 8 bases not matched to a gene. Per germline, CDR1 SEHNR and CDR2 FQNEAQ (reference sequence). The CDR3 consists of 15 residues. CDR3 protein: CASSAALAANNEQFF. The CDR3 DNA is TGTGCCAGCAGCGCGGCACTAGCGGCTAACAATGAGCAGTTCTTC.

This clone has just a few counts. The J gene is TRBJ1-5, the V gene TRBV4-1; 8 positions match TRBD1. CDR1 is MGHRA, CDR2 YSYEKL, per germline. CDR3 size: 15 residues. Germline trimming cut 3 bases from V and 9 bases from J; bases unmatched to any gene: 10. The CDR3 DNA follows: TGCGCCAGCAGCCAGCTGGGACAGGTGATTAGGCCCCAGCATTTT. It codes for CASSQLGQVIRPQHF.

The rearrangement uses TRBV7-9 and TRBJ2-2, with TRBD2 matching 8 bases. J lost 6 bases, V lost 3 bases, and 18 bases had no gene match. CDR1 is SEHNR, CDR2 FQNEAQ, per germline (reference sequence). The CDR3 contains 19 residues. The CDR3 DNA sequence: TGTGCCAGCAGCTTTTGGACGCTGCTCGGACTAGCCTCTCCCGGGGAGCTGTTTTTT. This sequence encodes CASSFWTLLGLASPGELFF.

The chain links TRBV6-5 to TRBJ1-1; a weak D match, TRBD1 (6 bases). CDR1 and CDR2 (germline): MNHEY, SVGAGI. The V end was cut by 7 bases, the J end by 1 base, with 16 bases between. CDR3 length: 15 residues. The CDR3 sequence is CASNEAGAGNTEAFF. For the CDR3, the DNA is TGTGCCAGCAACGAAGCGGGGGCTGGGAACACTGAAGCTTTCTTT.

The chain links TRBV4-3 to TRBJ2-7, with 9 bases matching TRBD1. V lost 4 bases and J lost 6; bases outside the gene matches: 4. The germline CDR1 and CDR2 sequences are LGHNA and YSLEER. The CDR3 length is 13 residues. This chain's CDR3 is CASSPGQGGEQYF. DNA of the CDR3: TGCGCCAGCAGCCCGGGACAGGGTGGCGAGCAGTACTTC.

This sequence joins TRBV28 and TRBJ2-3; D gene uncertain. This CDR3 region has 11 residues. CDR1 is MDHEN and CDR2 is SYDVKM in the germline V gene. V dropped 4 bases and J dropped 6 bases, with 5 bases sitting between them. Here the CDR3 DNA reads TGTGCCAGCAGTTCCTCGGATACGCAGTATTTT. As protein: CASSSSDTQYF.

The V and J genes are TRBV28 and TRBJ1-4, with D possibly TRBD1 on 6 matching bases. V gave up 3 bases and J gave up 8 bases, with 19 bases separating them. Looked up from germline, CDR1 is MDHEN and CDR2 is SYDVKM. CDR3 length: 16 amino acids. CDR3 coding DNA: TGTGCCAGCAGTTTTGGGGGGGCAGGCTCGAGGGAAAAACTGTTTTTT. Its translation: CASSFGGAGSREKLFF.

The chain combines TRBV4-1 with TRBJ1-2; a weak D match, TRBD1 (6 bases). Germline CDR1 MGHRA, CDR2 YSYEKL. The ends were cut back, 0 bases at V and 8 bases at J, with 13 bases in the middle. The CDR3 length is 14 residues. The DNA of the CDR3 is TGCGCCAGCAGCCAAGAAACAGGGCCGAGAGGCTACACCTTC. Encoded protein: CASSQETGPRGYTF.

This rearrangement joins TRBV28 to TRBJ1-1, with D unclear. V was cut by 6 bases and J by 2 bases, with 13 bases left in between. CDR1 MDHEN and CDR2 SYDVKM come from the germline V gene. The length of the CDR3 is 14 residues. For the CDR3, the DNA is TGTGCCAGCAGCGTCGCGCGGGGAAACACTGAAGCTTTCTTT. It encodes CASSVARGNTEAFF.

The chain carries TRBV6-5 and TRBJ2-7; TRBD2 aligns across 8 bases. The CDR3 sequence is 14 residues long. Looked up from germline, CDR1 is MNHEY and CDR2 is SVGAGI. V lost 6 bases and J lost 2; bases outside the gene matches: 6. The CDR3 loop reads CASSPGRGAYEQYF. CDR3 bases: TGTGCCAGCAGCCCCGGGCGGGGGGCCTACGAGCAGTACTTC.

The CDR3 is CASSPTGGLGRPQHF. In nucleotides, the CDR3 is TGTGCCAGCAGTCCCACAGGGGGCTTGGGGCGGCCCCAGCATTTT. The chain joins TRBV6-5 to TRBJ1-5; 9 bases are a match to TRBD1. Germline CDR1 is MNHEY and CDR2 is SVGAGI. The CDR3 totals 15 residues. V was pared by 5 bases and J by 9 bases, with 11 bases of the junction left unmatched.

Only a few counts were recorded for this clone. The chain recombines TRBV30 with TRBJ1-1; tentative D call: TRBD1 (6 bases). The germline V gene has CDR1 GTSNPN and CDR2 SVGIG (reference sequence). V was shortened by 0 bases and J by 5 bases, with 13 bases between the two germline ends. CDR3 length equals 14 residues. The CDR3 loop is CAWSVHRVGTEAFF. CDR3 sequence (DNA): TGTGCCTGGAGTGTCCACAGGGTAGGGACTGAAGCTTTCTTT.

The chain uses TRBV28 and TRBJ1-3; TRBD1 matches at 9 bases. The CDR3 runs 16 residues. From germline, CDR1 is MDHEN and CDR2 SYDVKM. J was trimmed by 0 bases and V by 4 bases; bases with no gene match: 4. CDR3 loop: CASSSRDRVSGNTIYF. The CDR3 DNA reads as TGTGCCAGCAGTTCCCGGGACAGGGTCTCTGGAAACACCATATATTTT.

The chain recombines TRBV27 with TRBJ2-2; tentative D call: TRBD2 (5 bases). V lost 0 bases and J lost 4, with 9 bases in between. The germline gives CDR1 MNHEY, CDR2 SMNVEV (reference sequence). The length of the CDR3 is 15 residues. The CDR3 nucleotides read TGTGCCAGCAGTTTATCGTCGGGGAGCACCGGGGAGCTGTTTTTT. Translated: CASSLSSGSTGELFF.

The chain carries TRBV28 and TRBJ1-5, with 7 bases that match TRBD1. The CDR3 consists of 13 residues. Germline V lookup: CDR1 MDHEN, CDR2 SYDVKM. The J segment lost 2 bases and the V segment lost 7 bases, leaving 2 bases of the junction unmatched. The CDR3 loop is CASNTGGNQPQHF. The CDR3 DNA reads TGTGCCAGCAATACAGGGGGCAATCAGCCCCAGCATTTT.

The DNA for the CDR3 is TGTGCCAGCAGCTCCAGATCGGGTACCATCAATTCACCCCTCCACTTT. It is translated as CASSSRSGTINSPLHF. V is TRBV5-5 and J is TRBJ1-6; D is unclear. The V gene's germline CDR1 is SGHKS and CDR2 YYEKEE (reference sequence). This CDR3 region has 16 residues. Between the trimmed V and J ends, which lost 3 bases and 7 bases, there was a span of 17 bases.

As DNA, the CDR3 is TGTGCCAGCAGTTACTCCGGCGGTGAGCAGTTCTTC. Protein product: CASSYSGGEQFF. The gene calls are TRBV6-5 and TRBJ2-1; D remains unclear. Trimming removed 0 bases from V and 9 bases from J, with 6 bases in between. Germline values: CDR1 MNHEY, CDR2 SVGAGI. CDR3 length: 12 amino acids.

The chain employs TRBV2 and TRBJ1-1, with D possibly matching TRBD1 (6 bases). The CDR3 is 14 residues long. The V end lost 1 base, the J end lost 3 bases, and 9 bases lay between the germline ends. Germline V lookup: CDR1 SNHLY, CDR2 FYNNEI. CDR3 loop: CASSEGGGDTEAFF. For the CDR3, the DNA is TGTGCCAGCAGTGAAGGAGGGGGGGACACTGAAGCTTTCTTT.

The V and J genes are TRBV28 and TRBJ2-7; maybe TRBD2 (7 bases). The CDR3 sequence is 14 residues long. Germline V gives CDR1 MDHEN, CDR2 SYDVKM. V lost 6 bases to trimming and J lost 4 bases, with 16 bases between them. The CDR3 here is CASREQGGGYEQYV. CDR3 in DNA: TGTGCCAGCAGAGAACAGGGAGGGGGTTACGAGCAGTACGTC.

The chain links TRBV5-1 to TRBJ2-1; TRBD1 might be the D (5 bases). CDR3 length: 14 residues. The V and J ends lost 1 base and 3 bases respectively, with 8 bases between them. Germline V gene data show CDR1 as SGHRS and CDR2 as YFSETQ. The CDR3 coding sequence is TGCGCCAGCAGCTTGTTTGGACACTACAATGAGCAGTTCTTC. Protein sequence: CASSLFGHYNEQFF.

This clone has just one count. This chain uses TRBV11-2 with TRBJ2-3; 9 bases are a match to TRBD2. The germline V gene has CDR1 SGHAT and CDR2 FQNNGV. The CDR3 totals 16 residues. After removal of 10 bases from V and 2 bases from J, the junction contained 13 bases not matched to a gene. The CDR3 DNA follows: TGTGCCACCGGTCCGGGGCGGGGGGGAGCCACAGATACGCAGTATTTT. This encodes CATGPGRGGATDTQYF. The full variable domain, in which reference TRBV11-2 and TRBJ2-3 provide the parts outside the CDR3, is EAGVAQSPRYKIIEKRQSVAFWCNPISGHATLYWYQQILGQGPKLLIQFQNNGVVDDSQLPKDRFSAERLKGVDSTLKIQPAKLEDSAVYLCATGPGRGGATDTQYFGPGTRLTVL.

This clone was seen just once. The chain uses TRBV10-1 and TRBJ2-7; a weak D match, TRBD1 (6 bases). The V end was cut by 10 bases, the J end by 5 bases, with 21 bases between. This CDR3 is built from 14 residues. Looked up from germline, CDR1 is WNHNN and CDR2 is SYGVQD (reference sequence). CDR3 in amino acids: CATINDRLCHEQYV. The CDR3 nucleotides read TGCGCCACCATTAATGACAGGCTCTGCCACGAGCAGTACGTC.

This sequence joins TRBV2 and TRBJ1-1; 8 nucleotides line up with TRBD1. V shed 6 bases and J 2 bases; nucleotides not matched to a gene: 11. The CDR3 contains 16 residues. CDR1 and CDR2 from the germline V gene are SNHLY and FYNNEI. CDR3 in DNA: TGTGCCAGCAGCGGGGACAGGCTAGGTGGAAACACTGAAGCTTTCTTT. Its protein is CASSGDRLGGNTEAFF.